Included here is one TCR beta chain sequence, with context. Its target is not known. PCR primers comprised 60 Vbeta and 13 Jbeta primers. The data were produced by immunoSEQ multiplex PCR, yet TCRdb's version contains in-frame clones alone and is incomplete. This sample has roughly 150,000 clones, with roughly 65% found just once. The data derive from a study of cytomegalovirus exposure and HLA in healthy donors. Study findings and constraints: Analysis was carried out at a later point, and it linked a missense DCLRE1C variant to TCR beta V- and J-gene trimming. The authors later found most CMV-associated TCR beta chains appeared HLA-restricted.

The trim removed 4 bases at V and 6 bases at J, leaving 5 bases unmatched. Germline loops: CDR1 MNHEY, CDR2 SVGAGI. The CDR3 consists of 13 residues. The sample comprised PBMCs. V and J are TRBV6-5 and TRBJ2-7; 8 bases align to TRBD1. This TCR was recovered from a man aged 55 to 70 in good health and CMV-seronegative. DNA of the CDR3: TGTGCCAGCAGTTCGGACAGGGTCGGCGAGCAGTACTTC. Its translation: CASSSDRVGEQYF.